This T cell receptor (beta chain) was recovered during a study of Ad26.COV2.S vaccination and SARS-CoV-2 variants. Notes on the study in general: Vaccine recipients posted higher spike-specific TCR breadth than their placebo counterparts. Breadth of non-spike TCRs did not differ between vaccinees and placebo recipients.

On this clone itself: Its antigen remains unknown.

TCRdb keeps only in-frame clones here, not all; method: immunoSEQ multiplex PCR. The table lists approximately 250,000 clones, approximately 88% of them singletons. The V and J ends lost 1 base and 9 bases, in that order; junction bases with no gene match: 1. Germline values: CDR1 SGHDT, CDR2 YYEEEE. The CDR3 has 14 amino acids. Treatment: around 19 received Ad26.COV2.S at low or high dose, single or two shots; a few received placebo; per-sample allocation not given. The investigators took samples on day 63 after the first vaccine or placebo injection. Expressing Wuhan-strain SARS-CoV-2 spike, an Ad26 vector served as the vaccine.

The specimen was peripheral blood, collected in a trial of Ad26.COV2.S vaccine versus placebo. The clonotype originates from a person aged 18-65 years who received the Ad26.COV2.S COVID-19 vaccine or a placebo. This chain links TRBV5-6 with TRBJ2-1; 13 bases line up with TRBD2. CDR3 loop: CASSLRTSGGEQFF. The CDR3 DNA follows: TGTGCCAGCAGCTTGAGGACTAGCGGGGGTGAGCAGTTCTTC. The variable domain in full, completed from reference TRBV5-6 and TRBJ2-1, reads DAGVTQSPTHLIKTRGQQVTLRCSPKSGHDTVSWYQQALGQGPQFIFQYYEEEERQRGNFPDRFSGHQFPNYSSELNVNALLLGDSALYLCASSLRTSGGEQFFGPGTRLTVL.